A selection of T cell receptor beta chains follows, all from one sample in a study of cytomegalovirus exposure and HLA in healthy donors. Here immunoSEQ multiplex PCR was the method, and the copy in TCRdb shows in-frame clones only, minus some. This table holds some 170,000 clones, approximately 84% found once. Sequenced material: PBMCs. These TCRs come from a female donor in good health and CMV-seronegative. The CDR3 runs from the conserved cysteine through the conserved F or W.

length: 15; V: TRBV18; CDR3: CASSPPSRAQETQYF
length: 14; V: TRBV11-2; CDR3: CASSLGQGGSPLHF
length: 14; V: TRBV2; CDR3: CASRQGASGNTIYF
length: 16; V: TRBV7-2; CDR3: CASSLASVLSYNEQFF
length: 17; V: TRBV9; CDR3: CASSVGPRPIDTDTQYF
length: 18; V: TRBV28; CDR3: CASSLRAIAGQTYNEQFF
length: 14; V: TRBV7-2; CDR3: CASSRTGGNEKLFF
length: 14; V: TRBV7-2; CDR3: CASSLTLPNTEAFF
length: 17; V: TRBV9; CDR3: CASSVGRGGQSADTQYF
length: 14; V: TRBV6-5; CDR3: CASSPRQGASGYTF